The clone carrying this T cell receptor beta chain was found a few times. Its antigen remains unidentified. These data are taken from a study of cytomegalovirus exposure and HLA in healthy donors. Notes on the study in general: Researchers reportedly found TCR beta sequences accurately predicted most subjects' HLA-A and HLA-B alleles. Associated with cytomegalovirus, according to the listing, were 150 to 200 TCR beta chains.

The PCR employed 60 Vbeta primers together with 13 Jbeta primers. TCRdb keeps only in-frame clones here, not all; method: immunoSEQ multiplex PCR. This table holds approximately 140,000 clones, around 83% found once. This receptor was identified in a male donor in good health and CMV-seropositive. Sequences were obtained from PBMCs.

CDR3 residues: CASRVAGSYEQYF. Written as DNA, the CDR3 is TGTGCCAGCAGAGTAGCGGGCTCCTACGAGCAGTACTTC. The gene calls are TRBV2 and TRBJ2-7, with 7 bases lining up with TRBD2. This CDR3 is built from 13 residues. V was clipped by 6 bases and J by 0 bases; unmatched bases: 2. Germline CDR1 is SNHLY and CDR2 is FYNNEI.